Below, 10 T cell receptor beta chains from the same sample are listed, as sequenced in a study of shared clonotypes between healthy human individuals. Sequencing used immunoSEQ multiplex PCR; TCRdb keeps in-frame clones, though not all of them. The profile shows over 2 million clones, 85% to 95% of them singletons. What was sequenced was naive CD4+ T cells from PBMCs. Regarding subset: CD45RA+ positively selected. All receptors derive from a man between 18 and 35 years old in good health. Some clones in this sample may be carry-over from other donors' samples.

This chain links TRBV5-1 with TRBJ2-5; D remains ambiguous. The V gene lost 3 bases and the J gene lost 5 bases, with 14 bases spanning the gap. CDR3 size: 14 residues. In germline, CDR1 is SGHRS, CDR2 YFSETQ. CDR3: CASSSYGPQETQYF. The CDR3 DNA sequence: TGCGCCAGCAGCTCATATGGCCCCCAGGAGACCCAGTACTTC.

The chain employs TRBV28 and TRBJ1-5; D not certain. Germline V CDR1 and CDR2: MDHEN, SYDVKM. V gave up 5 bases and J gave up 11 bases, with 16 bases separating them. CDR3 length equals 13 residues. CDR3 in amino acids: CASSRHGQEAQHF. The CDR3 coding sequence is TGTGCCAGCAGTCGGCACGGTCAGGAAGCCCAGCATTTT.

Details on this clone: One base away lies a much larger clone, so this may be a sequencing read error. The chain recombines TRBV6-1 with TRBJ2-7; D is ambiguous. Trimming left V 5 bases short and J 3 bases short, with 2 bases between. CDR3 length: 10 residues. Germline assignment: CDR1 MNHNS and CDR2 SASEGT. CDR3 region: CASSNYEQYF. DNA of the CDR3: TGTGCCAGCAGTAACTACGAGCAGTACTTC.

In the case of this clone: The identical CDR3 is also encoded by other nucleotide sequences in the sample. The chain employs TRBV29-1 and TRBJ2-3; D remains ambiguous. This CDR3 contains 13 residues. The germline V gene has CDR1 SQVTM and CDR2 ANQGSEA. V lost 5 bases, J lost 2 bases, and 11 bases lay in between. The CDR3 region is CSVHGRYTDTQYF. CDR3 in DNA: TGCAGCGTTCACGGCCGATACACAGATACGCAGTATTTT.

The chain couples TRBV4-1 to TRBJ1-4; perhaps TRBD1 as D (5 bases). The V end lost 0 bases, the J end lost 15 bases, and 14 bases lay between the germline ends. The CDR3 runs 13 residues. Germline CDR1 reads MGHRA; CDR2 reads YSYEKL. CDR3 amino acids: CASSQDVEGRMFF. The CDR3 region has the DNA TGCGCCAGCAGCCAAGATGTTGAGGGGAGGATGTTTTTT.

V gene TRBV5-4 combines with J gene TRBJ2-7; 9 bases match TRBD2. The CDR3 contains 16 residues. Trimming cost V 3 bases and J 5 bases; bases outside gene matches: 12. In germline, CDR1 is SGHNT, CDR2 YYREEE (reference sequence). Here the CDR3 reads CASSSGSGGRAHEQYF. CDR3 sequence (DNA): TGTGCCAGCAGCTCGGGGTCTGGCGGGAGGGCCCACGAGCAGTACTTC.

V is TRBV5-1 and J is TRBJ2-7; D uncertain. From germline, CDR1 is SGHRS and CDR2 YFSETQ. Trimming shortened V by 0 bases and J by 3 bases, and 10 bases separated the two germline ends. The CDR3 has 14 residues. The CDR3 DNA reads as TGCGCCAGCAGCTTGGAGTCCATCAACTACGAGCAGTACTTC. Its protein product is CASSLESINYEQYF.

The chain is built from TRBV25-1 and TRBJ2-5; D is unclear. CDR3 size: 14 residues. Per germline, CDR1 MGHDK and CDR2 SYGVNS. Trimming removed 1 base from V and 2 bases from J, with 8 bases in between. CDR3 sequence: CASSESEAQETQYF. CDR3 in DNA: TGTGCCAGCAGTGAATCCGAAGCTCAAGAGACCCAGTACTTC.

J is TRBJ1-3 and V is TRBV7-8, with D hard to call. Trimming removed 1 base at V and 4 bases at J, with 11 bases between. The CDR3 has 15 residues. From germline, CDR1 is SGHVS and CDR2 FQNEAQ. CDR3 coding DNA: TGTGCCAGCAGCTTAGGCCCGGTCGTGGGAAACACCATATATTTT. The encoded protein is CASSLGPVVGNTIYF.

The chain links TRBV10-3 to TRBJ2-3; TRBD1 matches at 10 bases. V was clipped by 6 bases and J by 2 bases; unmatched bases: 5. CDR1 ENHRY and CDR2 SYGVKD come from the germline V gene. The length of the CDR3 is 15 residues. Here the CDR3 reads CAIRRGQGPTDTQYF. In nucleotides, the CDR3 is TGTGCCATCAGGCGGGGACAGGGGCCCACAGATACGCAGTATTTT.